This TCR beta chain derives from a study of blood T cell repertoires in COVID-19. From germline, CDR1 is SGHNT and CDR2 YYREEE (reference sequence). CDR3 length: 15 amino acids. V trimming: 4 bases; J trimming: 7 bases; junction bases outside the gene matches: 8. Data came from immunoSEQ multiplex PCR; TCRdb stores just in-frame clones and leaves some out. Seen here are more than 95,000 clones, about 80% observed once, and the top ten hold around 13%. The TCR was taken from a human donor in a cohort sampled during active or convalescent COVID-19. The source material was peripheral blood. The chain combines TRBV5-4 with TRBJ2-5; 12 bases align to TRBD2. CDR3 sequence: CASSTTSGGPGTQYF. The CDR3 DNA reads as TGTGCCAGCAGCACCACTAGCGGGGGGCCGGGGACCCAGTACTTC.